This TCR beta chain is drawn from a study of blood T cells in healthy people across ages. General study findings and limits: It was held that diversity estimates obtained from one million T cells represented underestimates. Age advanced and TCR beta diversity per million T cells fell, roughly linearly.

CDR1 is MNHNY and CDR2 is SVGAGI in the germline V gene (reference sequence). V dropped 0 bases and J dropped 4 bases, with 13 bases sitting between them. The CDR3 sequence is 16 residues long. Sample-barcoded 5' priming and a J-beta primer mix drove a second PCR of about 6 to 12 cycles. MiXCR was run by TCRdb on the 5' RACE reads, yielding one entry per CDR3 protein. The sample carries roughly 1.5 million distinct CDR3 sequences, roughly 43% recorded once. Turning to this clonotype: Its antigen is not known.

The specimen sequenced was blood. This TCR came from a woman under 30 in good health. V usage is TRBV6-6 and J usage is TRBJ2-1; D call uncertain. The CDR3 bases are TGTGCCAGCAGTTACTCGATTCAGAACAGATACAATGAGCAGTTCTTC. This gives the protein CASSYSIQNRYNEQFF.